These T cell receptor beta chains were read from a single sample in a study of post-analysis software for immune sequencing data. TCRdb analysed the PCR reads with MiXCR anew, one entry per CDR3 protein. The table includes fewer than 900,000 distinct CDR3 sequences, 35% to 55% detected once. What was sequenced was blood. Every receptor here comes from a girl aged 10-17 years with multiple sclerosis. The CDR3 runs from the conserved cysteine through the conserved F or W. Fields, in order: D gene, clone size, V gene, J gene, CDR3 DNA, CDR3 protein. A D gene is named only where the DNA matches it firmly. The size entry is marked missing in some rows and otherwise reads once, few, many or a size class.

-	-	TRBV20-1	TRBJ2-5	TGCAGTGCTACCCTGGAAGAGACCCAGTACTTC	CSATLEETQYF
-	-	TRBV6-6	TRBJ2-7	TGTGCCAGCAGTTATGCCTTTCGGGGCGAGCAGTACTTC	CASSYAFRGEQYF
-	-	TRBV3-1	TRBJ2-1	TGTGCCAGCAGCCAAGGCGGACTAACCTACAATGAGCAGTTCTTC	CASSQGGLTYNEQFF
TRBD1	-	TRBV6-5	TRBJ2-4	TGTGCCAGCAGTGGGACAGGGATGGCCAAAAACATTCAGTACTTC	CASSGTGMAKNIQYF
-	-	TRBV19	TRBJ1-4	TGTGCCAGTTTCGCAGGGGAGGCTAATGAAAAACTGTTTTTT	CASFAGEANEKLFF
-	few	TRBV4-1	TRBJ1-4	TGCGCCAGCAGTCCCGGTAATGAAAAACTGTTTTTT	CASSPGNEKLFF
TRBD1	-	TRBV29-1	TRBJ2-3	TGCAGCGTTGATTTCGTCGGGGACAGGGAGGAGTATTTT	CSVDFVGDREEYF
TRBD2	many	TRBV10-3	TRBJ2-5	TGTGCCATCAGTAACCCTCCCCCTCTAGCGGAGCAAGAGACCCAGTACTTC	CAISNPPPLAEQETQYF
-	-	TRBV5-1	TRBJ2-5	TGCGCCAGCAGCTTTCTGGGACACTTCCAAGAGACCCAGTACTTC	CASSFLGHFQETQYF
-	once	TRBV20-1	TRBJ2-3	TGCAGTGCCAAATTTTTGGATACGCAGTATTTT	CSAKFLDTQYF
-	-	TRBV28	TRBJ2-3	TGTGCCAGCGGGTTGGACGGCGGCACAGATACGCAGTATTTT	CASGLDGGTDTQYF
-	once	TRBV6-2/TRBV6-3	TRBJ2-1	TGTGCCAGCAGTTACGTCAGAAACAATGAGCAGTTCTTC	CASSYVRNNEQFF
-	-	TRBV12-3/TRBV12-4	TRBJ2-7	TGTGCCAGCAGTTCCCGGGCCACTGGACACGAGCAGTACTTC	CASSSRATGHEQYF
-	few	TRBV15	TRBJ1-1	TGTGCCACCAGCAGAGCCACTGAAGCTTTCTTT	CATSRATEAFF
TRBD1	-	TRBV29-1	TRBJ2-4	TGCAGCGTTGAAGATGGACAGGGAGAGTCCTACGAGCGGTACTTC	CSVEDGQGESYERYF
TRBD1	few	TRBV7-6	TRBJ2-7	TGTGCCAGCAGCATGGGGGTTGGGGGACAGTTCCCTCACTACGAGCAGTACTTC	CASSMGVGGQFPHYEQYF
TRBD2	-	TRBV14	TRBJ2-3	TGTGCCAGCAGCCAAGCGGGACTAGCGGCAGATACGCAGTATTTT	CASSQAGLAADTQYF
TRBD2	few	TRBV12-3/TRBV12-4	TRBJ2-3	TGTGCCAGCAGTTTACAGACTAGCGGGTCCACGCAGTATTTT	CASSLQTSGSTQYF
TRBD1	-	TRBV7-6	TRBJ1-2	TGTGCCAGCAGCGGGGACAGGGGAAGGGCTAACTATGGCTACACCTTC	CASSGDRGRANYGYTF
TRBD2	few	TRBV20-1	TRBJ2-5	TGCAGTGCTACGACTAGCGGGAGATGGCAAGAGACCCAGTACTTC	CSATTSGRWQETQYF
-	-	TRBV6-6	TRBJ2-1	TGTGCCAGCAATGGGGTGTCCACCTACAATGAGCAGTTCTTC	CASNGVSTYNEQFF
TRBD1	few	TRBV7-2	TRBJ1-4	TGTGCCAGCAGCCCGGGACAGAATAATGAAAAACTGTTTTTT	CASSPGQNNEKLFF
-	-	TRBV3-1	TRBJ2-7	TGTGCCAGCAGCCAGGTCACCCCAGCTAGCGAGCAGTACTTC	CASSQVTPASEQYF
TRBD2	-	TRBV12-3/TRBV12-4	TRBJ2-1	TGTGCCAGCAGTTTGGGACTAGCGGGAGGCGGCGGGCAGTTCTTC	CASSLGLAGGGGQFF
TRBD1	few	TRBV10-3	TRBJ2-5	TGTGCCATCAGTGAGTCGGGGCAGGGGGACGGAGAGACCCAGTACTTC	CAISESGQGDGETQYF
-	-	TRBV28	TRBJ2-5	TGTGCCAGCAGCCCACGAGGTGGAGGGGGAGAGACCCAGTACTTC	CASSPRGGGGETQYF
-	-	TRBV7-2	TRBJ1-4	TGTGCCAGCAGCTTAAGAGGGAATGCTAATGAAAAACTGTTTTTT	CASSLRGNANEKLFF
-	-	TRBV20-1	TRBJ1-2	TGCAGTGCCAGCTCGGACAGCTATGGCTACACCTTC	CSASSDSYGYTF
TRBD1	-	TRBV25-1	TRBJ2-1	TGTGCCAGCAGGGACACGGGACAGCTAAATGAGCAGTTCTTC	CASRDTGQLNEQFF
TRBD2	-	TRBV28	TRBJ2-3	TGTGCCAGCAGTTCATTCGCCCCCTTAGCGGGAGTGGGCACAGATACGCAGTATTTT	CASSSFAPLAGVGTDTQYF
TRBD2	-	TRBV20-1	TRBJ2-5	TGCAGTGCTAGGTGGCGACTAGCGGGTAGTGAGCAGTACTTC	CSARWRLAGSEQYF